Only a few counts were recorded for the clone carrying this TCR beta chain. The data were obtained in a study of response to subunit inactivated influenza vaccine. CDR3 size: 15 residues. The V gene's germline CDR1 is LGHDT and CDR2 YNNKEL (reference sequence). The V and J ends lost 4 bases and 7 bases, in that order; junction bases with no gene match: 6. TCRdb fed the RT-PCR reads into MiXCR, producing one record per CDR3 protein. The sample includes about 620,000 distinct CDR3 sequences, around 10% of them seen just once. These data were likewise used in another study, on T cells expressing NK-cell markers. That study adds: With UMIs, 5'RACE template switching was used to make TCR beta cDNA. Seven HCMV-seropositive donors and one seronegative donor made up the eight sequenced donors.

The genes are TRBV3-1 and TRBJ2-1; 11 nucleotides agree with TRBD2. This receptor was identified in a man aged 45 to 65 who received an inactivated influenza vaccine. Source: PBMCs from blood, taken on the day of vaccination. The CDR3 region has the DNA TGTGCCAGCAGCCCTATAGCGGGGGGGAAGAATGAGCAGTTCTTC. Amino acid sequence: CASSPIAGGKNEQFF.